These 31 T cell receptor beta chains were sequenced from one sample in a study of lymphopenia after photon versus proton radiotherapy. Clones were read by immunoSEQ multiplex PCR, and TCRdb kept only the in-frame ones, dropping some. Of approximately 16,000 clones detected, just over 85% appear once; the ten largest clones hold roughly 12%. The source material was peripheral blood, sampled from a patient treated with proton-based radiotherapy. These TCRs come from a man aged 65 to 85 with pancreatic cancer.

This chain's CDR3 is CASRDSNQPQHF. In nucleotides, the CDR3 is TGTGCCAGCAGGGACAGCAATCAGCCCCAGCATTTT. The rearrangement links TRBV6-1 to TRBJ1-5, with unresolved D. The CDR3 covers 12 residues. The germline V gene encodes CDR1 MNHNS and CDR2 SASEGT. V was clipped by 6 bases and J by 1 base, with 4 bases between them.

The chain recombines TRBV7-6 with TRBJ1-2; unclear D gene. V was trimmed by 8 bases and J by 6 bases, leaving 16 bases between them. The CDR3 runs to 13 residues. Germline V gene data show CDR1 as SGHVS and CDR2 as FNYEAQ. CDR3 nucleotide sequence: TGTGCCAGCGGCGAGGGCCCCCATGATGGCTACACCTTC. Translating it yields CASGEGPHDGYTF.

The chain employs TRBV5-1 and TRBJ2-5; D possibly corresponds to TRBD2 (6 bases). This CDR3 comprises 15 residues. Trimming shortened V by 0 bases and J by 5 bases, and 14 bases separated the two germline ends. The germline CDR1 and CDR2 sequences are SGHRS and YFSETQ. CDR3 in amino acids: CASSLAGRGRETQYF. The DNA of the CDR3 is TGCGCCAGCAGCTTGGCGGGACGAGGGAGGGAGACCCAGTACTTC.

This sequence joins TRBV27 and TRBJ2-1, with TRBD2 matching over 9 bases. The trim removed 6 bases at V and 4 bases at J, leaving 10 bases unmatched. The germline V gene has CDR1 MNHEY and CDR2 SMNVEV (reference sequence). The CDR3 consists of 16 residues. CDR3 sequence reads: CASSPPLAGGYNEQFF. The DNA for the CDR3 is TGTGCCAGCAGCCCACCCCTCGCGGGAGGGTACAATGAGCAGTTCTTC.

J is TRBJ1-3 and V is TRBV5-1; no reliable D call. The germline V gene encodes CDR1 SGHRS and CDR2 YFSETQ. V dropped 4 bases and J dropped 2 bases, with 13 bases sitting between them. The CDR3 covers 15 residues. The CDR3: CASSVDVTPGNTIYF. The DNA of the CDR3 is TGCGCCAGCAGCGTCGACGTGACCCCTGGAAACACCATATATTTT.

This clone was observed a handful of times. This chain uses TRBV9 with TRBJ1-5; the D gene is possibly TRBD1 (6 bases). Trimming shortened V by 0 bases and J by 9 bases, and 7 bases separated the two germline ends. This CDR3 comprises 12 residues. Germline assignment: CDR1 SGDLS and CDR2 YYNGEE. CDR3 amino acids: CASSVEGGPQHF. The CDR3 nucleotides are TGTGCCAGCAGCGTAGAGGGGGGGCCCCAGCATTTT.

V is TRBV18 and J is TRBJ2-2; unclear D gene. The CDR3 totals 15 residues. Trimming took off 2 bases at V and 4 bases at J, with 11 bases between the two ends. Germline V gene sequence: CDR1 KGHSH, CDR2 LQKENI. CDR3 in DNA: TGTGCCAGCTCACCAGTCGAAATTAGCACCGGGGAGCTGTTTTTT. Translated, it gives CASSPVEISTGELFF.

This clone came up a few times. For the CDR3, the DNA is TGTGCCAGCAGTTTCGTCGGACAGGACTCCTACGAGCAGTACTTC. Its translation is CASSFVGQDSYEQYF. The rearrangement uses TRBV27 and TRBJ2-7, with 7 bases that match TRBD1. This CDR3 has 15 amino acids. After removal of 3 bases from V and 0 bases from J, the junction contained 5 bases not matched to a gene. Per the germline V gene, CDR1 is MNHEY and CDR2 is SMNVEV (reference sequence).

The chain couples TRBV18 to TRBJ2-5; 7 bases agree with TRBD2. Germline trimming cut 3 bases from V and 5 bases from J; bases unmatched to any gene: 18. Germline V gene data show CDR1 as KGHSH and CDR2 as LQKENI. The CDR3 length is 18 residues. The CDR3 nucleotides are TGTGCCAGCTCACCCCGCGGGGTTAGCGGGCCGGCGGGGGAGACCCAGTACTTC. Encoded protein: CASSPRGVSGPAGETQYF.

The CDR3 bases are TGTGCCAGCAGCTTATACTACTCTGGAAACACCATATATTTT. Translating gives CASSLYYSGNTIYF. The chain recombines TRBV7-4 with TRBJ1-3; D not resolved. Between the trimmed V and J ends, which lost 2 bases and 0 bases, there was a span of 5 bases. The length of the CDR3 is 14 residues. Germline V lookup: CDR1 SGHVT, CDR2 SQSDAQ.

V and J are TRBV6-6 and TRBJ1-6, with 9 nucleotides matching TRBD1. Trimming took 7 bases from V and 7 from J; bases not matched to a gene: 8. The CDR3 contains 15 residues. Germline V gene sequence: CDR1 MNHNY, CDR2 SVGAGI (reference sequence). Written as DNA, the CDR3 is TGTGCCAGCATAATCGGGACAGGGAGGAATTCACCCCTCCACTTT. It translates to CASIIGTGRNSPLHF.

V usage is TRBV11-2 and J usage is TRBJ1-5; 11 bases fit TRBD1. This CDR3 region has 19 residues. J was trimmed by 0 bases and V by 5 bases; bases with no gene match: 12. The V gene's germline CDR1 is SGHAT and CDR2 FQNNGV. In DNA form, the CDR3 reads TGTGCCAGCAGCCTCCAGGACAGGGGGCGCAGGGGTAGCAATCAGCCCCAGCATTTT. Translation gives CASSLQDRGRRGSNQPQHF.

This clone was seen only once. V usage is TRBV19 and J usage is TRBJ2-1; 9 bases align to TRBD1. This CDR3 contains 14 residues. The germline gives CDR1 LNHDA, CDR2 SQIVND (reference sequence). Germline trimming cut 6 bases from V and 4 bases from J; bases unmatched to any gene: 4. CDR3 amino acids: CASRGQGFYNEQFF. The CDR3 nucleotides are TGTGCCAGTAGGGGACAGGGATTTTACAATGAGCAGTTCTTC.

This clone was observed a handful of times. This chain joins TRBV25-1 and TRBJ2-7; 10 bases fit TRBD2. CDR1 and CDR2 (germline): MGHDK, SYGVNS. The trim removed 3 bases at V and 5 bases at J, leaving 7 bases unmatched. This CDR3 is 15 amino acids long. The CDR3, as DNA: TGTGCCAGCAGTGATAAGGCTAGCGGGAGTAACGAGCAGTACTTC. Amino acid sequence: CASSDKASGSNEQYF.

V and J are TRBV29-1 and TRBJ2-7, with D possibly matching TRBD1 (5 bases). The CDR3 spans 16 residues. V shed 7 bases and J shed 1 base, with 23 bases lying between them. Germline loops: CDR1 SQVTM, CDR2 ANQGSEA. The CDR3 DNA sequence: TGCAGCGGTGAGTCCGAGCGCCTGGGGCTTTCCTACGAGCAGTACTTC. This sequence encodes CSGESERLGLSYEQYF.

The rearrangement uses TRBV5-4 and TRBJ1-5; D is perhaps TRBD1 (5 bases). The germline gives CDR1 SGHNT, CDR2 YYREEE (reference sequence). This CDR3 contains 15 residues. Trimming took off 0 bases at V and 6 bases at J, with 13 bases between the two ends. The CDR3 DNA is TGTGCCAGCAGCTTGGATGGGGGTGGGGGTCAGCCCCAGCATTTT. Amino acids: CASSLDGGGGQPQHF.

The chain joins TRBV7-9 to TRBJ2-3; 8 bases line up with TRBD1. Germline loops: CDR1 SEHNR, CDR2 FQNEAQ (reference sequence). The CDR3 runs 17 residues. Trimming cost V 0 bases and J 1 base; bases outside gene matches: 6. This CDR3 is CASSLAIGQGRTDTQYF. CDR3 sequence (DNA): TGTGCCAGCAGCTTAGCGATTGGACAGGGACGCACAGATACGCAGTATTTT.

This rearrangement joins TRBV15 to TRBJ1-5; D is unclear. Trimming shortened V by 6 bases and J by 5 bases, and 11 bases separated the two germline ends. The CDR3 totals 13 residues. CDR1 and CDR2 from the germline V gene are LNHNV and YYDKDF (reference sequence). CDR3 sequence reads: CATRPGIHQPQHF. CDR3 nucleotides: TGTGCCACCAGGCCCGGGATCCATCAGCCCCAGCATTTT.

This chain uses TRBV5-1 with TRBJ2-1, with D tentatively TRBD1 or TRBD2 (5 bases each). The CDR3 extends over 14 amino acids. V dropped 2 bases and J dropped 4 bases, with 10 bases sitting between them. In germline, CDR1 is SGHRS, CDR2 YFSETQ. The CDR3 loop is CASSFGDPYNEQFF. The CDR3, as DNA: TGCGCCAGCAGCTTCGGGGACCCTTACAATGAGCAGTTCTTC.

V and J are TRBV18 and TRBJ2-7; D is unclear. This CDR3 is built from 14 residues. Trimming pared 0 bases from V and 2 bases from J, leaving 8 bases between. CDR1 is KGHSH and CDR2 is LQKENI in the germline V gene. This chain's CDR3 is CASSPPPGAYEQYF. The CDR3, as DNA: TGTGCCAGCTCACCACCACCGGGTGCCTACGAGCAGTACTTC. Looking up the rest from reference TRBV18 and TRBJ2-7 gives the full variable domain: NAGVMQNPRHLVRRRGQEARLRCSPMKGHSHVYWYRQLPEEGLKFMVYLQKENIIDESGMPKERFSAEFPKEGPSILRIQQVVRGDSAAYFCASSPPPGAYEQYFGPGTRLTVT.

V gene TRBV9 combines with J gene TRBJ1-4, with TRBD1 matching 10 bases. The germline V gene has CDR1 SGDLS and CDR2 YYNGEE. With 2 bases clipped from V and 11 bases from J, the junction kept 6 bases outside the gene matches. This CDR3 has 14 amino acids. As DNA, the CDR3 is TGTGCCAGCAGCGTGGGACAGGGGAAGGAGAAACTGTTTTTT. This sequence encodes CASSVGQGKEKLFF.

This clone showed up just a few times. The chain uses TRBV18 and TRBJ1-3; weak D call: TRBD1 (5 bases). This CDR3 contains 16 residues. CDR1 KGHSH and CDR2 LQKENI come from the germline V gene. The V end lost 2 bases, the J end lost 0 bases, and 11 bases lay between the germline ends. CDR3 in DNA: TGTGCCAGCTCACCAAGGAGTGGGGGCTCTGGAAACACCATATATTTT. It is translated as CASSPRSGGSGNTIYF.

The V gene is TRBV6-1, the J gene TRBJ2-6, with a possible D match to TRBD2 (6 bases). CDR3 length equals 17 residues. Germline loops: CDR1 MNHNS, CDR2 SASEGT. V was shortened by 2 bases and J by 3 bases, with 14 bases between the two germline ends. The CDR3 region has the DNA TGTGCCAGCAGTGAAAAATACGCGGGGTTTGGGGCCAACGTCCTGACTTTC. This sequence encodes CASSEKYAGFGANVLTF.

The chain combines TRBV7-9 with TRBJ1-1; D gene uncertain. Trimming removed 5 bases at V and 11 bases at J, with 21 bases between. Germline loops: CDR1 SEHNR, CDR2 FQNEAQ (reference sequence). The CDR3 has 14 amino acids. The CDR3 loop reads CASSHRPREGSAFF. CDR3 nucleotide sequence: TGTGCCAGCAGCCATCGGCCAAGGGAGGGCTCGGCTTTCTTT.

The chain combines TRBV5-1 with TRBJ2-1, with TRBD1 matching over 8 bases. The CDR3 runs to 17 residues. Germline V gene data show CDR1 as SGHRS and CDR2 as YFSETQ. Trimming at V came to 4 bases and at J to 0 bases, leaving 9 bases not matched to a gene. The CDR3 protein is CASSPRRGLSSYNEQFF. CDR3 DNA sequence: TGCGCCAGCAGCCCACGCAGGGGGCTCAGCTCCTACAATGAGCAGTTCTTC.

This chain connects TRBV19 to TRBJ2-4; 10 positions agree with TRBD1. Looked up from germline, CDR1 is LNHDA and CDR2 is SQIVND (reference sequence). The CDR3 extends over 14 amino acids. J was trimmed by 9 bases and V by 10 bases; bases with no gene match: 12. The CDR3 is CATDRGTGVGIQYF. The DNA of the CDR3 is TGTGCCACCGACCGCGGGACAGGGGTTGGCATTCAGTACTTC.

The chain has TRBV5-1 and TRBJ1-4; D is possibly TRBD1 (6 bases). Germline values: CDR1 SGHRS, CDR2 YFSETQ. Deletions cut 4 bases from V and 2 bases from J, with 15 bases between. CDR3 length: 16 residues. The CDR3 region has the DNA TGCGCCAGCAGCCCCGGAAAGGGGGGGACTAATGAAAAACTGTTTTTT. Its translation is CASSPGKGGTNEKLFF.

V gene TRBV25-1 combines with J gene TRBJ2-2; 7 bases are a match to TRBD1. CDR1 and CDR2 (germline): MGHDK, SYGVNS. The CDR3 has 15 residues. The ends lost 4 bases at V and 5 bases at J; junction bases unmatched: 7. The CDR3 DNA sequence: TGTGCCAGCAGTGGAACAGGGGCGCAGACCGGGGAGCTGTTTTTT. Its protein is CASSGTGAQTGELFF.

The CDR3 DNA sequence: TGTGCCAGCAGGGTGGACCCAGGGCCTGAAAAACTGTTTTTT. Protein sequence: CASRVDPGPEKLFF. The chain links TRBV6-1 to TRBJ1-4, with D possibly being TRBD1 (5 bases). CDR3 length: 14 amino acids. Trimming left V 6 bases short and J 7 bases short, with 15 bases between. The germline gives CDR1 MNHNS, CDR2 SASEGT.

This clone is medium-sized by share. The sample carries other DNA sequences with the same CDR3. The chain couples TRBV27 to TRBJ2-7; 7 bases align to TRBD1. From germline, CDR1 is MNHEY and CDR2 SMNVEV (reference sequence). The CDR3 sequence is 14 residues long. V was pared by 6 bases and J by 0 bases, with 5 bases of the junction left unmatched. The CDR3 DNA reads as TGTGCCAGCAGCGGACAGGCAAGCTCCTACGAGCAGTACTTC. Its protein product is CASSGQASSYEQYF.

The V gene is TRBV4-1, the J gene TRBJ2-2, with a tentative D call TRBD2 (5 bases). This CDR3 is 17 amino acids long. Trimming removed 0 bases from V and 1 base from J, with 12 bases in between. Germline CDR1 is MGHRA and CDR2 is YSYEKL. The CDR3 spells CASSQDSPSWNTGELFF. Here the CDR3 DNA reads TGCGCCAGCAGCCAAGATTCCCCTAGCTGGAACACCGGGGAGCTGTTTTTT.